This entry features one T cell receptor (beta chain) sequence. Its antigen is as yet unknown. The data derive from a study of naive and memory T cell subsets. Overall study findings and caveats: Especially in CD8 cells, naive repertoires contained a few larger clonotypes, possibly CD45RA-re-expressing memory cells.

The CDR3 loop spans 14 amino acids. Trimming at V came to 8 bases and at J to 3 bases, leaving 7 bases not matched to a gene. Germline CDR1 and CDR2: LNHDA and SQIVND (reference sequence). An equimolar mix of two oligonucleotides served as the beta constant-region primer for TRBC1 and TRBC2. Nested alpha and beta constant-region primers with the SP2 primer drove four PCR rounds on ligated cDNA. The cDNA 3' end received a ligated single-stranded oligonucleotide carrying the SP2 primer and a 12-nucleotide UMI. TCRdb redid the calling of the UMI-ligation and nested PCR reads with MiXCR, one entry per CDR3 protein. The sample includes more than 120,000 distinct CDR3 sequences, 15% to 20% seen only once; the top ten take roughly 0.63%.

The sequenced material came from naive CD8+ T cells from blood. The TCR comes from a human donor in good health. V gene TRBV19 combines with J gene TRBJ2-1; 7 positions match TRBD2. The CDR3, as DNA: TGTGCCAGTGCTACGGGGGACTACTACAATGAGCAGTTCTTC. Translating gives CASATGDYYNEQFF.